Following are 8 T cell receptor beta chains from one sample sequenced in a study of blood T cell repertoires in COVID-19. Repertoires were generated with immunoSEQ multiplex PCR, while TCRdb's copy carries only in-frame clones and drops some. The sample lists a few hundred thousand clones; around 84% were seen once. The material sequenced was peripheral blood. These receptor sequences come from an older woman who had recovered from COVID-19.

V is TRBV3-1 (or the pseudogene TRBV3-2) and J is TRBJ2-5, with 8 bases matching TRBD2. Germline V gene sequence: CDR1 LGHDT, CDR2 YNNKEL (reference sequence). The CDR3 covers 13 residues. Germline trimming cut 3 bases from V and 5 bases from J; bases unmatched to any gene: 2. The CDR3 reads CASSQLAGETQYF. CDR3 DNA: TGTGCCAGCAGCCAGCTAGCGGGCGAGACCCAGTACTTC.

The chain links TRBV5-6 to TRBJ2-4; TRBD2 agrees at 7 bases. The ends lost 2 bases at V and 1 base at J; junction bases unmatched: 3. Germline V gene lookup returns CDR1 SGHDT and CDR2 YYEEEE. The CDR3 loop spans 15 amino acids. The CDR3 nucleotides are TGTGCCAGCAGCTTTATGGGAGGGGCCAAAAACATTCAGTACTTC. It translates to CASSFMGGAKNIQYF.

This clone appeared once. V gene TRBV10-3 combines with J gene TRBJ2-7; 9 nucleotides match TRBD1. This CDR3 is 12 amino acids long. The V gene's germline CDR1 is ENHRY and CDR2 SYGVKD. V trimming: 6 bases; J trimming: 7 bases; junction bases outside the gene matches: 4. CDR3 region: CAIRDRGGEQYF. CDR3 nucleotides: TGTGCCATCAGGGACAGGGGAGGGGAGCAGTACTTC.

The chain couples TRBV4-1 to TRBJ1-2; TRBD1 aligns across 9 bases. Trimming cost V 4 bases and J 6 bases; bases outside gene matches: 9. This CDR3 comprises 15 residues. Germline CDR1 MGHRA, CDR2 YSYEKL. The CDR3, as DNA: TGCGCCAGCAGCCGAGTTCCGGGACAGGGACATGGCTACACCTTC. As protein: CASSRVPGQGHGYTF.

The genes are TRBV14 and TRBJ1-6, with TRBD1 as a possible D gene (5 bases). The CDR3 loop spans 16 amino acids. The V and J ends lost 1 base and 3 bases respectively, with 10 bases between them. CDR1 and CDR2 (germline): SGHDN, FVKESK. The CDR3 protein is CASSQVGQLYNSPLHF. The CDR3 nucleotides are TGTGCCAGCAGCCAAGTCGGACAACTCTATAATTCACCCCTCCACTTT.

CDR3 sequence: CASSGSGGSYEQYF. CDR3 nucleotides: TGCGCCAGCAGTGGTAGCGGGGGATCCTACGAGCAGTACTTC. The genes are TRBV10-2 and TRBJ2-7; 9 bases line up with TRBD2. V lost 4 bases, J lost 1 base, and 2 bases stayed unmatched. This CDR3 region has 14 residues. CDR1 WSHSY and CDR2 SAAADI come from the germline V gene.

This clone has just one count. V gene TRBV7-9 combines with J gene TRBJ1-1; unclear D gene. Deletions cut 1 base from V and 4 bases from J, with 10 bases between. The CDR3 has 14 residues. CDR1 is SEHNR, CDR2 FQNEAQ, per germline (reference sequence). Here the CDR3 reads CASSLDGSGTEAFF. The CDR3 nucleotides read TGTGCCAGCAGCTTAGATGGCTCAGGCACTGAAGCTTTCTTT.

This clone was counted once. The chain is built from TRBV25-1 and TRBJ1-2; 10 bases match TRBD1. There are 16 residues in the CDR3. Germline V gives CDR1 MGHDK, CDR2 SYGVNS. V was clipped by 4 bases and J by 3 bases; unmatched bases: 8. As DNA, the CDR3 is TGTGCCAGCAGTGGGGTAGGGACAGGGGTATACTATGGCTACACCTTC. Translation: CASSGVGTGVYYGYTF.